This T cell receptor (beta chain) was identified during a study of blood T cells in healthy people across ages. A J-beta primer mix and a sample-barcoded 5' primer were used in a second PCR of about 7 to 12 cycles. Using its own MiXCR run on the 5' RACE reads, TCRdb lists one record per CDR3 protein. Here the sample spans fewer than 2,000,000 distinct CDR3 sequences, roughly 30% being singletons. The CDR3 runs 14 residues. Per the germline V gene, CDR1 is SGHTA and CDR2 is FQGNSA. J lost 7 bases, V lost 5 bases, and 10 bases had no gene match. This clonotype was counted between two and nine times. This chain links TRBV7-2 with TRBJ2-5, with 7 bases identical to TRBD1. Sequencing input: blood. The clonotype originates from a woman aged 25 to 45 in good health. CDR3 loop: CASSRTGWGGTQYF. DNA of the CDR3: TGTGCCAGCAGCCGGACAGGTTGGGGTGGGACCCAGTACTTC. The variable domain in full, with the rest retrieved from reference TRBV7-2 and TRBJ2-5, is GAGVSQSPSNKVTEKGKDVELRCDPISGHTALYWYRQSLGQGLEFLIYFQGNSAPDKSGLPSDRFSAERTGGSVSTLTIQRTQQEDSAVYLCASSRTGWGGTQYFGPGTRLLVL.